This record looks at one T cell receptor beta chain sequence and its context. MiXCR was run by TCRdb on the reads, yielding one entry per CDR3 protein. The sample has about 13,000 distinct CDR3 sequences; under 20% are singletons. The data originate from a study of liver allograft versus peripheral blood T cells. About the research overall: Recipients' peripheral blood T cell receptor repertoires were compared with those in transplanted livers.

The germline V and J ends were trimmed by 3 bases and 4 bases, with 15 bases remaining between them. This CDR3 spans 15 amino acids. This sequence joins TRBV12-3 or TRBV12-4 and TRBJ1-2; D is unresolved. The source is a human patient who had a liver transplant. The graft donor may have given rise to some T cells. The CDR3 nucleotides read TGTGCCAGCAGTTTTGGGTACACAACGATCTATGGCTACACCTTC. Translation: CASSFGYTTIYGYTF.